These 15 T cell receptor beta chains originate from one sample sequenced in a study of cytomegalovirus exposure and HLA in healthy donors. Vbeta (60) and Jbeta (13) primers were used in the PCR. Some clones are missing from TCRdb's copy, which holds only in-frame ones; the method was immunoSEQ multiplex PCR. The top ten hold 13% to 15% of the sample, which has roughly 99,000 clones, about 74% seen once. Sequenced sample: PBMCs. The receptor source for this set is a woman in her thirties or forties in good health and CMV-seropositive.

This clone was found a few times. The chain recombines TRBV7-8 with TRBJ1-2; D gene ambiguous. CDR1 and CDR2 (germline): SGHVS, FQNEAQ. CDR3 length equals 14 residues. The V end was cut by 0 bases, the J end by 3 bases, with 8 bases between. Written as DNA, the CDR3 is TGTGCCAGCAGCTTAGCTGGGCTCGACTATGGCTACACCTTC. It is translated as CASSLAGLDYGYTF.

This clone was seen a handful of times. This chain connects TRBV27 to TRBJ1-4; 11 positions match TRBD1. From germline, CDR1 is MNHEY and CDR2 SMNVEV (reference sequence). The CDR3 spans 15 residues. After removal of 5 bases from V and 8 bases from J, the junction contained 7 bases not matched to a gene. CDR3 protein: CASSQTGTGGEKLFF. DNA of the CDR3: TGTGCCAGCAGTCAGACAGGGACAGGGGGGGAAAAACTGTTTTTT.

This rearrangement joins TRBV30 to TRBJ2-2, with 10 bases identical to TRBD1. Trimming took 2 bases from V and 7 from J; bases not matched to a gene: 4. The CDR3 sequence is 14 residues long. The germline gives CDR1 GTSNPN, CDR2 SVGIG (reference sequence). CDR3 coding DNA: TGTGCCTGGAGTCGACAGGGGGCGATCGGGGAGCTGTTTTTT. Translation gives CAWSRQGAIGELFF.

This chain links TRBV7-9 with TRBJ2-7; the match to TRBD1 covers 8 bases. In germline, CDR1 is SEHNR, CDR2 FQNEAQ (reference sequence). Trimming cost V 1 base and J 4 bases; bases outside gene matches: 6. This CDR3 is built from 15 residues. The CDR3 DNA follows: TGTGCCAGCAGCTTAGGAGGCAGGGGGCATTACGAGCAGTACTTC. Translation gives CASSLGGRGHYEQYF. Looking up the rest from reference TRBV7-9 and TRBJ2-7 gives the full variable domain: DTGVSQNPRHKITKRGQNVTFRCDPISEHNRLYWYRQTLGQGPEFLTYFQNEAQLEKSRLLSDRFSAERPKGSFSTLEIQRTEQGDSAMYLCASSLGGRGHYEQYFGPGTRLTVT.

The chain's CDR3 is CASSTYRTGVSYNSPLHF. The CDR3 region has the DNA TGTGCCAGCAGCACGTATCGGACAGGGGTTTCCTATAATTCACCCCTCCACTTT. The chain couples TRBV5-6 to TRBJ1-6; 9 nucleotides align to TRBD1. The CDR3 loop spans 18 amino acids. With V trimmed by 4 bases and J by 1 base, 9 bases remained unmatched. The V gene's germline CDR1 is SGHDT and CDR2 YYEEEE.

V and J are TRBV7-9 and TRBJ1-1, with unresolved D. CDR1 SEHNR and CDR2 FQNEAQ come from the germline V gene (reference sequence). The CDR3 runs to 14 residues. The ends were cut back, 5 bases at V and 0 bases at J, with 10 bases in the middle. The CDR3 spells CASSPAGVNTEAFF. CDR3 DNA sequence: TGTGCCAGCAGCCCGGCCGGGGTGAACACTGAAGCTTTCTTT.

V is TRBV6-4 and J is TRBJ1-1; D possibly corresponds to TRBD1 (6 bases). The CDR3 consists of 14 residues. Between the trimmed V and J ends, which lost 3 bases and 1 base, there was a span of 9 bases. CDR1 MRHNA and CDR2 SNTAGT come from the germline V gene. The CDR3 nucleotides are TGTGCCAGCAGTGATACGGACAGGAACACTGAAGCTTTCTTT. Residues: CASSDTDRNTEAFF.

CDR3 nucleotide sequence: TGTGCCGCCCGGGACACCTCCTTAGGCCCCTATGGCTACACCTTC. As protein: CAARDTSLGPYGYTF. The rearrangement links TRBV6-5 to TRBJ1-2; D is possibly TRBD1 (6 bases). Trimming shortened V by 11 bases and J by 4 bases, and 23 bases separated the two germline ends. Germline values: CDR1 MNHEY, CDR2 SVGAGI. The CDR3 is 15 amino acids.

The J gene is TRBJ2-3, the V gene TRBV12-1; the D call of TRBD1 is as the table states it, not checked on the DNA. TRBV12-1 is termed a pseudogene. This CDR3 comprises 19 residues. DNA of the CDR3: TGTGCCAGCAGCTTCGGGGACAGGGGCTGGTCACTAATCACAGATACGCAGTATTTT. Residues: CASSFGDRGWSLITDTQYF.

The chain carries TRBV7-6 and TRBJ1-1; D might be TRBD1 (5 bases). Germline V gene lookup returns CDR1 SGHVS and CDR2 FNYEAQ. V was trimmed by 2 bases and J by 1 base, leaving 14 bases between them. This CDR3 spans 16 amino acids. CDR3: CASSLRPIGENTEAFF. The DNA of the CDR3 is TGTGCCAGCAGCTTACGCCCGATAGGGGAGAACACTGAAGCTTTCTTT.

CDR3 in amino acids: CASSPTSGGVDTQYF. The CDR3 DNA reads TGTGCCAGCAGTCCGACTAGCGGGGGGGTTGATACGCAGTATTTT. This chain joins TRBV6-5 and TRBJ2-3, with 14 bases lining up with TRBD2. In germline, CDR1 is MNHEY, CDR2 SVGAGI. The CDR3 loop spans 15 amino acids. Germline trimming cut 5 bases from V and 6 bases from J; bases unmatched to any gene: 4.

J is TRBJ2-1 and V is TRBV9, with D possibly TRBD1 on 6 matching bases. Germline CDR1 SGDLS, CDR2 YYNGEE. This CDR3 region has 14 residues. V shed 3 bases and J shed 9 bases, with 16 bases lying between them. CDR3 in amino acids: CASSETTGLGEQFF. The CDR3 DNA follows: TGTGCCAGCAGCGAGACCACAGGGCTTGGTGAGCAGTTCTTC.

With regard to this clone: Other nucleotide sequences from this sample produce the same CDR3. J is TRBJ1-5 and V is TRBV2, with D tentatively TRBD1 (6 bases). V lost 2 bases and J lost 6, with 11 bases in between. The CDR3 sequence is 14 residues long. The germline CDR1 and CDR2 sequences are SNHLY and FYNNEI. The CDR3 sequence is CASSENQGSQPQHF. The CDR3 nucleotides are TGTGCCAGCAGTGAAAACCAGGGGAGTCAGCCCCAGCATTTT.

Of note for this clone: A clone one base away is much larger, so this may be a read error. The sample contains more than one DNA sequence encoding this CDR3. The chain recombines TRBV6-1 with TRBJ1-5, with TRBD1 identical over 10 bases. CDR3 length equals 14 residues. Germline V lookup: CDR1 MNHNS, CDR2 SASEGT. The CDR3 region is CASSGTGEAQPQHF. Here the CDR3 DNA reads TGTGCCAGTAGTGGGACAGGGGAAGCTCAGCCCCAGCATTTT.

The chain has TRBV30 and TRBJ2-5, with TRBD2 as a possible D gene (5 bases). The CDR3 runs to 13 residues. Per germline, CDR1 GTSNPN and CDR2 SVGIG (reference sequence). Trimming took off 3 bases at V and 2 bases at J, with 10 bases between the two ends. CDR3 DNA: TGTGCCTGGAGCGTGCGGGTACAAGAGACCCAGTACTTC. This translates into CAWSVRVQETQYF.